Below are 18 T cell receptor beta chains sequenced from a single sample in a study of radiotherapy plus CTLA-4 blockade in lung cancer. The method was immunoSEQ multiplex PCR; TCRdb's version includes in-frame clones alone and lacks a portion of them. The sample carries more than 75,000 clones, around 72% recorded once. Sequences were derived from peripheral blood, sampled from a patient treated with radiotherapy plus ipilimumab. Every receptor here comes from a human donor with non-small cell lung cancer that progressed on radiotherapy plus ipilimumab.

The V gene is TRBV5-1, the J gene TRBJ2-3; 14 nucleotides agree with TRBD2. V lost 2 bases, J lost 4 bases, and 6 bases stayed unmatched. This CDR3 spans 17 amino acids. Germline values: CDR1 SGHRS, CDR2 YFSETQ. The CDR3 reads CASSFRLAGGAADTQYF. The CDR3 DNA reads TGCGCCAGCAGCTTTCGACTAGCGGGAGGGGCCGCAGATACGCAGTATTTT.

The chain uses TRBV9 and TRBJ2-5, with 9 bases identical to TRBD1. This CDR3 comprises 14 residues. Trimming removed 4 bases from V and 7 bases from J; junction bases left unmatched: 8. Germline CDR1 and CDR2: SGDLS and YYNGEE. The CDR3 DNA sequence: TGTGCCAGCAGCCTGGGACAGGGAAAATGGACCCAGTACTTC. Its protein product is CASSLGQGKWTQYF.

V gene TRBV6-5 combines with J gene TRBJ1-2; no firm D call. Germline values: CDR1 MNHEY, CDR2 SVGAGI. V lost 2 bases, J lost 4 bases, and 8 bases lay in between. There are 13 residues in the CDR3. This CDR3 is CASSYGLLYGYTF. The CDR3 DNA reads TGTGCCAGCAGTTACGGGCTCCTCTATGGCTACACCTTC.

The V gene is TRBV5-1, the J gene TRBJ2-7; 9 bases agree with TRBD2. Looked up from germline, CDR1 is SGHRS and CDR2 is YFSETQ. V shed 1 base, J shed 4 bases, and the junction held 12 bases outside the gene matches. CDR3 size: 17 residues. The CDR3 nucleotides are TGCGCCAGCAGCTTGTCTGCCCTAGCGGGATTAGGGTACGAGCAGTACTTC. Protein product: CASSLSALAGLGYEQYF.

V usage is TRBV7-9 and J usage is TRBJ1-2, with unresolved D. Trimming stripped 5 bases from V and 5 bases from J, with 18 bases between. This CDR3 contains 15 residues. Germline V CDR1 and CDR2: SEHNR, FQNEAQ (reference sequence). Here the CDR3 DNA reads TGTGCCAGCAGCGTCTTCGATCCGGGAACGTATGGCTACACCTTC. Translating it yields CASSVFDPGTYGYTF.

The V and J genes are TRBV2 and TRBJ2-7, with unresolved D. V was trimmed by 2 bases and J by 2 bases, leaving 13 bases between them. This CDR3 region has 15 residues. Germline V gene lookup returns CDR1 SNHLY and CDR2 FYNNEI. CDR3 coding DNA: TGTGCCAGCAGTGAATGGAAGGACCCGGCCTACGAGCAGTACTTC. Translation gives CASSEWKDPAYEQYF.

The V gene is TRBV5-1, the J gene TRBJ2-5; D tentatively reads TRBD1 or TRBD2 (5 bases each). V shed 6 bases and J shed 5 bases, with 17 bases lying between them. This CDR3 spans 14 amino acids. Germline V CDR1 and CDR2: SGHRS, YFSETQ. CDR3 sequence: CASNPGPPGETQYF. As DNA, the CDR3 is TGCGCCAGCAACCCGGGACCGCCCGGGGAGACCCAGTACTTC. Full variable domain (rest looked up from reference TRBV5-1 and TRBJ2-5): KAGVTQTPRYLIKTRGQQVTLSCSPISGHRSVSWYQQTPGQGLQFLFEYFSETQRNKGNFPGRFSGRQFSNSRSEMNVSTLELGDSALYLCASNPGPPGETQYFGPGTRLLVL.

J is TRBJ2-7 and V is TRBV7-2; no firm D call. Per the germline V gene, CDR1 is SGHTA and CDR2 is FQGNSA. V dropped 1 base and J dropped 4 bases, with 8 bases sitting between them. The CDR3 sequence is 13 residues long. CDR3 sequence: CASSLGSRYEQYF. In nucleotides, the CDR3 is TGTGCCAGCAGCTTAGGCTCGCGTTACGAGCAGTACTTC.

This chain links TRBV28 with TRBJ1-5; 9 bases align to TRBD1. CDR3 length: 14 residues. Germline V gene data show CDR1 as MDHEN and CDR2 as SYDVKM. The J segment lost 8 bases and the V segment lost 4 bases, leaving 6 bases of the junction unmatched. The CDR3 nucleotides read TGTGCCAGCAGTTCACCGGGACAGGGAAAGCCCCAGCATTTT. Its protein is CASSSPGQGKPQHF. Variable domain in full (rest from reference TRBV28 and TRBJ1-5): DVKVTQSSRYLVKRTGEKVFLECVQDMDHENMFWYRQDPGLGLRLIYFSYDVKMKEKGDIPEGYSVSREKKERFSLILESASTNQTSMYLCASSSPGQGKPQHFGDGTRLSIL.

CDR3 nucleotides: TGTGCCAGCAGGGAGCGGGACCCCTACGAGCAGTACTTC. Its translation: CASRERDPYEQYF. The gene calls are TRBV6-1 and TRBJ2-7; TRBD2 matches at 7 bases. Trimming removed 6 bases from V and 2 bases from J; junction bases left unmatched: 4. In germline, CDR1 is MNHNS, CDR2 SASEGT. The CDR3 is 13 amino acids.

The chain is built from TRBV7-3 and TRBJ2-3, with D possibly matching TRBD2 (7 bases). The germline V gene encodes CDR1 SGHTA and CDR2 FQGTGA. Trimming removed 5 bases from V and 5 bases from J, with 20 bases in between. This CDR3 region has 16 residues. CDR3 residues: CASSPTGAGVLDTQYF. Here the CDR3 DNA reads TGTGCCAGCAGCCCAACGGGGGCGGGAGTTTTAGATACGCAGTATTTT.

The rearrangement joins TRBV19 to TRBJ1-5; D is perhaps TRBD1 (5 bases). Trimming shortened V by 7 bases and J by 5 bases, and 12 bases separated the two germline ends. This CDR3 region has 13 residues. The germline CDR1 and CDR2 sequences are LNHDA and SQIVND (reference sequence). The CDR3 reads CASTPMGDQPQHF. In DNA form, the CDR3 reads TGTGCCAGTACCCCAATGGGGGATCAGCCCCAGCATTTT.

This chain links TRBV28 with TRBJ1-4, with D possibly being TRBD1 (5 bases). The CDR3 extends over 15 amino acids. Deletions cut 4 bases from V and 4 bases from J, with 13 bases between. Germline lookup yields CDR1 MDHEN and CDR2 SYDVKM. The CDR3 bases are TGTGCCAGCAGTTCCCGCGGGGGACGTAATGAAAAACTGTTTTTT. Translation gives CASSSRGGRNEKLFF.

This sequence joins TRBV15 and TRBJ2-3, with D possibly being TRBD2 (5 bases). With 5 bases removed from V and 0 bases from J, the gap between germline ends came to 21 bases. The germline gives CDR1 LNHNV, CDR2 YYDKDF (reference sequence). The CDR3 is made up of 18 amino acids. The CDR3 protein is CATSGSPREIGSTDTQYF. The CDR3 DNA sequence: TGTGCCACCAGCGGTAGTCCGAGGGAGATTGGGAGCACAGATACGCAGTATTTT.

This clone has only one observation. The CDR3 sequence is CASSQSMRVGAEAFF. The CDR3 DNA reads TGTGCCAGCAGCCAATCGATGCGGGTCGGAGCTGAAGCTTTCTTT. The chain couples TRBV16 to TRBJ1-1; no firm D call. The V gene lost 0 bases and the J gene lost 6 bases, with 14 bases spanning the gap. In germline, CDR1 is KGHSY, CDR2 FQNENV. The CDR3 runs 15 residues. The full variable domain, completed using reference TRBV16 and TRBJ1-1, is GEEVAQTPKHLVRGEGQKAKLYCAPIKGHSYVFWYQQVLKNEFKFLISFQNENVFDETGMPKERFSAKCLPNSPCSLEIQATKLEDSAVYFCASSQSMRVGAEAFFGQGTRLTVV.

The chain uses TRBV28 and TRBJ1-5, with 9 bases that match TRBD1. The CDR3 has 16 residues. Germline V CDR1 and CDR2: MDHEN, SYDVKM. The V and J ends lost 3 bases and 5 bases, in that order; junction bases with no gene match: 8. The CDR3 coding sequence is TGTGCCAGCAGTTTCGGTGACAGGGGGTGGGATCAGCCCCAGCATTTT. It specifies CASSFGDRGWDQPQHF.

V gene TRBV27 combines with J gene TRBJ1-1; possibly TRBD1 for D (5 bases). The germline CDR1 and CDR2 sequences are MNHEY and SMNVEV (reference sequence). V was pared by 0 bases and J by 4 bases, with 15 bases between. The CDR3 runs 16 residues. The CDR3 region is CASSLSARGYGTEAFF. In DNA, the CDR3 is TGTGCCAGCAGTTTATCGGCCCGGGGGTACGGCACTGAAGCTTTCTTT.

The rearrangement links TRBV18 to TRBJ2-5; D perhaps matches TRBD1 (6 bases). This CDR3 region has 16 residues. CDR1 is KGHSH, CDR2 LQKENI, per germline. V was clipped by 4 bases and J by 3 bases, with 18 bases between them. The CDR3 here is CASSLQSGAPKETQYF. CDR3 coding DNA: TGTGCCAGCTCACTTCAATCAGGGGCGCCAAAAGAGACCCAGTACTTC.